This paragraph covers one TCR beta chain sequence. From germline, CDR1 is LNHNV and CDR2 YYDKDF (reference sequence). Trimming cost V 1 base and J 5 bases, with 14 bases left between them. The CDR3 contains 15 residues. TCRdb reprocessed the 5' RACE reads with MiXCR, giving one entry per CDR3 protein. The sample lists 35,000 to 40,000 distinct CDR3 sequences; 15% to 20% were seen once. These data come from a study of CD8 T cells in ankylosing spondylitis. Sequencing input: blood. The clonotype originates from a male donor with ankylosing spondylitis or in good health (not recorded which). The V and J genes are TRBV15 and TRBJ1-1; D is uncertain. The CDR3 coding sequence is TGTGCCACCAGCAGAGGGAGTGGGGATTGGACTGAAGCTTTCTTT. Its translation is CATSRGSGDWTEAFF. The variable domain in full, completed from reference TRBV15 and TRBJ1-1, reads DAMVIQNPRYQVTQFGKPVTLSCSQTLNHNVMYWYQQKSSQAPKLLFHYYDKDFNNEADTPDNFQSRRPNTSFCFLDIRSPGLGDTAMYLCATSRGSGDWTEAFFGQGTRLTVV.